Sequencing of this T cell receptor beta chain was carried out in a study of cytomegalovirus exposure and HLA in healthy donors. Study details: An analysis done earlier identified 95 million to 140 million unique TCR beta sequences from about 179 million T cells. Of over 300 genotyped donors, about 81% clustered with self-reported Caucasian donors. Study-wide points: High sensitivity and specificity were reportedly achieved when the classifier diagnosed cytomegalovirus status. It was shown in a later analysis that HLA-associated TCR beta chains were more clonally expanded than other, equally common chains.

Primers included in the PCR were 60 Vbeta and 13 Jbeta primers. The method was immunoSEQ multiplex PCR; TCRdb's version includes in-frame clones alone and lacks a portion of them. The data contain more than 200,000 clones, about 84% of them singletons. As concerns this clone: The antigen is undetermined.

This CDR3 has 19 residues. The ends lost 0 bases at V and 1 base at J; junction bases unmatched: 10. Per germline, CDR1 WNHNN and CDR2 SYGVQD (reference sequence). The chain recombines TRBV10-1 with TRBJ2-1; 9 positions match TRBD1. This receptor was identified in a human donor in good health. The sample consisted of PBMCs. CDR3 nucleotides: TGCGCCAGCAGTGAGTCGTGGGACAGGGTTCCCGTGTCCTACAATGAGCAGTTCTTC. This gives the protein CASSESWDRVPVSYNEQFF.